This T cell receptor (beta chain) was captured by sequencing in a study of response to subunit inactivated influenza vaccine. TCRdb independently ran MiXCR on the RT-PCR reads; one entry per CDR3 protein. This sample has 500,000 to 700,000 distinct CDR3 sequences, with roughly 23% found just once. From germline, CDR1 is DFQATT and CDR2 SNEGSKA (reference sequence). The CDR3 runs to 11 residues. The germline V and J ends were trimmed by 3 bases and 3 bases, with 3 bases remaining between them. A further study also used this sample, focusing on T cells expressing NK-cell markers. That work adds: What made the TCR beta cDNA was 5'RACE template switching with UMIs. The study drew TCR beta repertoires from sorted CD3+CD56+NKG2C+, CD3+CD56+NKG2C- and CD3+CD56-NKG2C+ T cells. Sorting in several experiments was restricted by an anti-gamma-delta TCR antibody to alpha-beta TCR T cells.

The chain employs TRBV20-1 and TRBJ1-3; D remains unclear. The sequences come from CD4+ T cells sorted from PBMCs, collected 11 to 12 days after vaccination. The clonotype comes from a man aged 50 to 59 who received an inactivated influenza vaccine. CDR3 in amino acids: CSASFGNTIYF. The CDR3 region has the DNA TGCAGTGCTAGTTTTGGAAACACCATATATTTT.